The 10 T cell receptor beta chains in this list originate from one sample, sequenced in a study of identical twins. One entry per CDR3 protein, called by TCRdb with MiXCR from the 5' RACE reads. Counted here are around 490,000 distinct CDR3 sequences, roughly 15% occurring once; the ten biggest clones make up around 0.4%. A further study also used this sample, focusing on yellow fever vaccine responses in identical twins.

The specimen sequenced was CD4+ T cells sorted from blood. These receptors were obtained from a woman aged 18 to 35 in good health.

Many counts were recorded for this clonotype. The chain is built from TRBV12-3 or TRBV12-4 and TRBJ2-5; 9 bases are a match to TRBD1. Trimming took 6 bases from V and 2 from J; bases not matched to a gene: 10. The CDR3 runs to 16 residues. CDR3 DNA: TGTGCCAGCAGCCCCATCATTGACAGGGGGCAAGAGACCCAGTACTTC. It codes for CASSPIIDRGQETQYF.

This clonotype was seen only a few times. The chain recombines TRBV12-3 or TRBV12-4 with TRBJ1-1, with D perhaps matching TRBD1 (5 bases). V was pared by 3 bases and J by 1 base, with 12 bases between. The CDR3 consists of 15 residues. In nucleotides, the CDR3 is TGTGCCAGCAGTTTGGGGGTTCTGGGGAACACTGAAGCTTTCTTT. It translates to CASSLGVLGNTEAFF.

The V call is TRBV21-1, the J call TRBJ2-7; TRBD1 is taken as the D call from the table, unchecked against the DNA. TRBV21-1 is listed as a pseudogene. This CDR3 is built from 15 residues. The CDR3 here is CASSNDRGRTYEQYF. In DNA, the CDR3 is TGTGCCAGCAGCAACGACAGGGGAAGGACCTACGAGCAGTACTTC.

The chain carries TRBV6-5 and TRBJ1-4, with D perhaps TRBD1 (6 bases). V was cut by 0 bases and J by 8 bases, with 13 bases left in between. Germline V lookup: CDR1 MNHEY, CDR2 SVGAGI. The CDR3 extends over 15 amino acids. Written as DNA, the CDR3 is TGTGCCAGCAGTTACTCGGACAGCCTGGGGGAAAAACTGTTTTTT. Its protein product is CASSYSDSLGEKLFF.

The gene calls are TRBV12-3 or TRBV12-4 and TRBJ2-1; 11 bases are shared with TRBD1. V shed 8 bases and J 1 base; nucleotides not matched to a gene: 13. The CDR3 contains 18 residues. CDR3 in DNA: TGTGCCAGCCTACCCGGGACAGGGGGTAGTGTTTCCTACAATGAGCAGTTCTTC. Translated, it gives CASLPGTGGSVSYNEQFF.

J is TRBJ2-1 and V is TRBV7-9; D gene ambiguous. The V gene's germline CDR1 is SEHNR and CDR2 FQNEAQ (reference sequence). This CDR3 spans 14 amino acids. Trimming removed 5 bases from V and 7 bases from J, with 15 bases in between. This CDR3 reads CASSPVAEVNEQFF. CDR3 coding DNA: TGTGCCAGCAGCCCCGTGGCAGAGGTAAATGAGCAGTTCTTC.

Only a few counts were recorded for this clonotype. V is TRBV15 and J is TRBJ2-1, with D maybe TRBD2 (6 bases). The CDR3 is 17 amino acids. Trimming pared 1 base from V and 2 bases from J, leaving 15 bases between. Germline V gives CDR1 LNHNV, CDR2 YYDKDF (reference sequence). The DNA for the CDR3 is TGTGCCACCAGCAGAGGACGGCGGGCGGGGACCTACAATGAGCAGTTCTTC. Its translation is CATSRGRRAGTYNEQFF.

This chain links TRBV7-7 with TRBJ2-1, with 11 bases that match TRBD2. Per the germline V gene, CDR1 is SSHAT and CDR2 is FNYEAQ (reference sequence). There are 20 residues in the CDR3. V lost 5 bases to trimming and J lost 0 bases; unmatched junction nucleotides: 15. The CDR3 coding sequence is TGTGCCAGCAGCCCCAGTAAGCTACTAGCGGGAGTTAGCTCCTACAATGAGCAGTTCTTC. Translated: CASSPSKLLAGVSSYNEQFF.

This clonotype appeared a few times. The CDR3 nucleotides are TGTGCCATCAGTGAGTCGGTACAGGGTGAAGCTTTCTTT. It yields the protein CAISESVQGEAFF. The V gene is TRBV10-3, the J gene TRBJ1-1; D perhaps matches TRBD1 (6 bases). V was trimmed by 0 bases and J by 7 bases, leaving 9 bases between them. CDR1 and CDR2 from the germline V gene are ENHRY and SYGVKD. This CDR3 is 13 amino acids long.

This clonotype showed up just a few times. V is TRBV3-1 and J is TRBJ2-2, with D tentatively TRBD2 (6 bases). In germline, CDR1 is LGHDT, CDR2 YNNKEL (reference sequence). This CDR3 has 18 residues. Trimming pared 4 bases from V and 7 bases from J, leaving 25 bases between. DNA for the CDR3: TGTGCCAGCAGCCTAGACTTACACGGCGGGGAAGGAGGCGGGGAGCTGTTTTTT. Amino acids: CASSLDLHGGEGGGELFF.